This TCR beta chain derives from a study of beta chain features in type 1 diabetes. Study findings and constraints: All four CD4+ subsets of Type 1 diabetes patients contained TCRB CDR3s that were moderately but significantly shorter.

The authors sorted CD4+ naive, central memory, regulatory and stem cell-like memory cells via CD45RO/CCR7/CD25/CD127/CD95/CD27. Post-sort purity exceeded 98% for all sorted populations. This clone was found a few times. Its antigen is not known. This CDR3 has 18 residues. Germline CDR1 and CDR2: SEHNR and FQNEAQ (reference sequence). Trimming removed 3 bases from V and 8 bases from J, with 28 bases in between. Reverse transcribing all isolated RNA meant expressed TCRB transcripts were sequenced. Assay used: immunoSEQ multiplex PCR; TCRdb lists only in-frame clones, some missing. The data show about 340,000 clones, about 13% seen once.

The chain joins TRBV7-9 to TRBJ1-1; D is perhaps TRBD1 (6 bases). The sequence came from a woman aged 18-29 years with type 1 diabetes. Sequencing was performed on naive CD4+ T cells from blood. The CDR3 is CASSLLLLVNTPGAEAFF. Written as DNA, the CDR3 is TGTGCCAGCAGCTTGTTATTGCTTGTCAACACCCCAGGGGCAGAAGCTTTCTTT.